This T cell receptor beta chain was recovered during a study of CD8 T cells in ankylosing spondylitis. One entry per CDR3 protein results from TCRdb running MiXCR on the 5' RACE reads. The repertoire holds under 150,000 distinct CDR3 sequences, with over 9.5% as singletons. Germline V lookup: CDR1 MDHEN, CDR2 SYDVKM. This CDR3 has 15 amino acids. V was pared by 4 bases and J by 7 bases, with 7 bases of the junction left unmatched. The chain employs TRBV28 and TRBJ2-2; 9 nucleotides line up with TRBD1. The sequence derives from a female donor with ankylosing spondylitis or in good health (not recorded which). The sample comprised blood, either unsorted or a sorted T cell fraction (not recorded which). In DNA form, the CDR3 reads TGTGCCAGCAGTTCGGGGACAGGGAGGGTCGGGGAGCTGTTTTTT. Its translation: CASSSGTGRVGELFF. The full variable domain, with the rest looked up from reference TRBV28 and TRBJ2-2, is DVKVTQSSRYLVKRTGEKVFLECVQDMDHENMFWYRQDPGLGLRLIYFSYDVKMKEKGDIPEGYSVSREKKERFSLILESASTNQTSMYLCASSSGTGRVGELFFGEGSRLTVL.